The sequence of this T cell receptor beta chain was determined in a study of a mutant IDH1 vaccine in newly diagnosed glioma. Across the whole study: Among treated patients, approximately 60% were male and roughly 40% female, and mean age was around 40 years.

Germline V gives CDR1 SGHDT, CDR2 YYEEEE. Trimming left V 1 base short and J 4 bases short, with 11 bases between. This CDR3 has 14 amino acids. The protocol was immunoSEQ multiplex PCR, while the TCRdb copy is restricted to in-frame clones and leaves out a portion. Of around 100,000 clones in the sample, approximately 80% are singletons; the top ten hold nearly 5.5%. Time point: baseline, week 1 (first vaccination visit). The treatment denotes: pre-vaccination baseline after standard-of-care therapy. The donors had new WHO grade 3 or 4 astrocytomas; these were IDH1-mutant and ATRX-lost. The J gene is TRBJ1-1, the V gene TRBV5-6; D gene ambiguous. The receptor was isolated from a middle-aged man with glioma. Some clones in this sample may be carry-over from other donors' samples. Sample: PBMCs, taken from a glioma patient treated with radiotherapy, temozolomide or both. Written as DNA, the CDR3 is TGTGCCAGCAGCTTGATCGACATGTCCACTGAAGCTTTCTTT. Amino acids: CASSLIDMSTEAFF.